This T cell receptor (beta chain) was captured in a study of T-cell memory formation after mild COVID-19. Study-wide background: Largely donor-specific sequence clusters came from a couple of donors. General study findings and limits: Pre-infection memory contained some responding clones, which suggested that cross-reactive memory had joined.

TCRdb called the 5' RACE reads again in MiXCR, with one record for every CDR3 protein. The sample comprises approximately 400,000 distinct CDR3 sequences, roughly 18% of which are singletons, and roughly a fifth rests with the top ten. For this clonotype: Its specificity is not known.

The sample consisted of PBMCs or a T cell subset sorted from them (not recorded which). This sequence was found in a man younger than 30 who had mild COVID-19 (a few samples of this study predate the infection). Cell type and time point are not known.

CDR3 sequence (DNA): TGTGCCAGCAGCTTGGCCTGGGGGGCCATCTCTGGGGCCAACGTCCTGACTTTC. Translating gives CASSLAWGAISGANVLTF. This chain links TRBV5-6 with TRBJ2-6; either TRBD1 or TRBD2 may fit D (6 bases each). The ends were cut back, 0 bases at V and 0 bases at J, with 13 bases in the middle. Per the germline V gene, CDR1 is SGHDT and CDR2 is YYEEEE. This CDR3 comprises 18 residues.